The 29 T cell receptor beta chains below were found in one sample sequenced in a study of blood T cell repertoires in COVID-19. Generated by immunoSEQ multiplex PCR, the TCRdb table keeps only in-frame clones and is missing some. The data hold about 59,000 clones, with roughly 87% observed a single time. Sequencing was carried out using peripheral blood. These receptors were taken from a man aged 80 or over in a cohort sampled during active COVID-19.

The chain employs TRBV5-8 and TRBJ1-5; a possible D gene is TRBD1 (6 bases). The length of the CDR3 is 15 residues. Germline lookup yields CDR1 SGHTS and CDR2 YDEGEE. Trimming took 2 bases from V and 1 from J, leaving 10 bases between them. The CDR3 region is CASSFGTNSNQPQHF. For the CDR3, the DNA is TGTGCCAGCAGCTTCGGGACAAACAGCAATCAGCCCCAGCATTTT.

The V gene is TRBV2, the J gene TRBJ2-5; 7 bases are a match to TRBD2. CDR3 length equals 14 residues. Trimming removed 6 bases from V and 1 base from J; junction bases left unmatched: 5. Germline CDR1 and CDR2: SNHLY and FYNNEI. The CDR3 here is CASRFSGTQETQYF. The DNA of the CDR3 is TGTGCCAGCAGGTTCAGCGGGACCCAAGAGACCCAGTACTTC.

CDR3 residues: CATSGLTTGELFF. DNA for the CDR3: TGTGCCACCAGTGGTCTGACTACCGGGGAGCTGTTTTTT. V is TRBV24-1 and J is TRBJ2-2; D gene ambiguous. This CDR3 spans 13 amino acids. Trimming took off 5 bases at V and 5 bases at J, with 8 bases between the two ends. The germline gives CDR1 KGHDR, CDR2 SFDVKD.

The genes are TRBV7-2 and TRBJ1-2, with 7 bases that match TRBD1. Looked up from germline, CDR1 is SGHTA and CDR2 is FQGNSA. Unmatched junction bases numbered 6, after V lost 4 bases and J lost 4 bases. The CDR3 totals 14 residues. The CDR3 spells CTSSYLGQSYGYTF. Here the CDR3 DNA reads TGTACCAGCAGCTACCTGGGACAGTCCTATGGCTACACCTTC.

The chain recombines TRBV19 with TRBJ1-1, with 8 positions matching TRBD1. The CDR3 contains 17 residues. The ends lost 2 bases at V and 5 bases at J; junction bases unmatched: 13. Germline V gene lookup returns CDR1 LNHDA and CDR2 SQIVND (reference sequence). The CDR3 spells CASSILLGQGARTEAFF. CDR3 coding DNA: TGTGCCAGTAGTATATTATTAGGGCAGGGGGCTAGGACTGAAGCTTTCTTT.

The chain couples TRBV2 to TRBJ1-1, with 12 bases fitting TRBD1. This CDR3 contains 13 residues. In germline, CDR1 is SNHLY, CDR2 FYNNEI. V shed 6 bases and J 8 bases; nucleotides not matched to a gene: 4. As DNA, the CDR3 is TGTGCCAGCAGCACCGGGACAGGGGGCGAAGCTTTCTTT. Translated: CASSTGTGGEAFF.

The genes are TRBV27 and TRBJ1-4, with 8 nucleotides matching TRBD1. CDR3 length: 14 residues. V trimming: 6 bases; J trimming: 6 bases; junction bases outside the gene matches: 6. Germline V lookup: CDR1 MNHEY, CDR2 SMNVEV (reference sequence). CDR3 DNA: TGTGCCAGCAGCTCCGGGACAGGACATGAAAAACTGTTTTTT. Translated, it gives CASSSGTGHEKLFF.

The CDR3 nucleotides are TGTGCCTGGAGTTATACAGGGGTTAATGAAAAACTGTTTTTT. It is translated as CAWSYTGVNEKLFF. The chain links TRBV30 to TRBJ1-4; 7 nucleotides align to TRBD1. The germline V gene encodes CDR1 GTSNPN and CDR2 SVGIG (reference sequence). V trimming: 2 bases; J trimming: 4 bases; junction bases outside the gene matches: 4. This CDR3 is built from 14 residues.

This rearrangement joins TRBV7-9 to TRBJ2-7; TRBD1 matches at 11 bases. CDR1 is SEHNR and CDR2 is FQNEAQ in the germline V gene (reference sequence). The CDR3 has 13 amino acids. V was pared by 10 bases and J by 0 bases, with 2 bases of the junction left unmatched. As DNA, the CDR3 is TGTGCCATCGGGACAGGGGGCTCCTACGAGCAGTACTTC. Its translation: CAIGTGGSYEQYF. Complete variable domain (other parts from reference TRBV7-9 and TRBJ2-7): DTGVSQNPRHKITKRGQNVTFRCDPISEHNRLYWYRQTLGQGPEFLTYFQNEAQLEKSRLLSDRFSAERPKGSFSTLEIQRTEQGDSAMYLCAIGTGGSYEQYFGPGTRLTVT.

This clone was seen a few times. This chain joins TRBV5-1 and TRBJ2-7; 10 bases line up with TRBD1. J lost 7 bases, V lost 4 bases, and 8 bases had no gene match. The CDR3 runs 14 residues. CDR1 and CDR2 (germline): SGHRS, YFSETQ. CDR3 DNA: TGCGCCAGCAGCCCCGGGACAGGGGCGGGAGAGCAGTACTTC. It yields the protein CASSPGTGAGEQYF.

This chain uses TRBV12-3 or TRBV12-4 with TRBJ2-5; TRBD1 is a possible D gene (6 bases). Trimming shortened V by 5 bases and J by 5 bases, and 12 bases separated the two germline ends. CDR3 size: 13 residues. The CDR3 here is CASSLTGFETQYF. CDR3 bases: TGTGCCAGCAGTCTTACAGGGTTCGAGACCCAGTACTTC.

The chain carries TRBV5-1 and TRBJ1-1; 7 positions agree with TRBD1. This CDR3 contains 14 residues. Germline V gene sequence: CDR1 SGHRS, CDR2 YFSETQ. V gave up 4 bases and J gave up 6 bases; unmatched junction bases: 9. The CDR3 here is CASSPGQIRSEAFF. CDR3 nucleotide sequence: TGCGCCAGCAGCCCGGGACAGATCAGATCTGAAGCTTTCTTT.

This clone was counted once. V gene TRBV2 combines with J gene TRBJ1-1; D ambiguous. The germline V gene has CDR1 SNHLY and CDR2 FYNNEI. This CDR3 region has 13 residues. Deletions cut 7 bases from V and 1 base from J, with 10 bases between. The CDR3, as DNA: TGTGCCAGCAATGTAGACAAGAACACTGAAGCTTTCTTT. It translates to CASNVDKNTEAFF.

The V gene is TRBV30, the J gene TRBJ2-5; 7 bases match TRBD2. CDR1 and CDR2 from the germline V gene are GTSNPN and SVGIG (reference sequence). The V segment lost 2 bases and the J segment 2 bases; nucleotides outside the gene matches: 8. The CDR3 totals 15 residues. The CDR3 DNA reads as TGTGCCTGGAGTCCTTCTGGGAGGGGTCAAGAGACCCAGTACTTC. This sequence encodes CAWSPSGRGQETQYF.

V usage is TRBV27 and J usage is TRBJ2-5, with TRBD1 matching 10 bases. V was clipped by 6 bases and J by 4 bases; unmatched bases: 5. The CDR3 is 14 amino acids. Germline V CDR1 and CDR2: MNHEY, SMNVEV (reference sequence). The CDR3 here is CASRRQGATETQYF. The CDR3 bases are TGTGCCAGCAGGAGACAGGGGGCGACAGAGACCCAGTACTTC.

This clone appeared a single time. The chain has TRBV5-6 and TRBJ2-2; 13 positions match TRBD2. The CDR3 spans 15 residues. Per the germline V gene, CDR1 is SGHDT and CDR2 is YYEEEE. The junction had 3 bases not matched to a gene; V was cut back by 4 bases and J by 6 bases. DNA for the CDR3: TGTGCCAGCAGCGCGGGACTAGCGGGGCCCGGGGAGCTGTTTTTT. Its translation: CASSAGLAGPGELFF.

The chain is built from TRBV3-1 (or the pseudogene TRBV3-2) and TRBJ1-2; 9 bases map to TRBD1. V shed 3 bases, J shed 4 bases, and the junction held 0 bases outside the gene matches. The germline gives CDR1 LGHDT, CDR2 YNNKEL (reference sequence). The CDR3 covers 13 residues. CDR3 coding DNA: TGTGCCAGCAGCCAGACAGGGGGCTATGGCTACACCTTC. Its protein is CASSQTGGYGYTF.

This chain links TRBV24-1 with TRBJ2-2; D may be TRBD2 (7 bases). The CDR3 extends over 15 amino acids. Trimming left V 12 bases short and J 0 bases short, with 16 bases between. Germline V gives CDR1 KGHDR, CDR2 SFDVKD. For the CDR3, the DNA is TGTGCCGGGAGGGGGTCCAACCCGAACACCGGGGAGCTGTTTTTT. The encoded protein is CAGRGSNPNTGELFF.

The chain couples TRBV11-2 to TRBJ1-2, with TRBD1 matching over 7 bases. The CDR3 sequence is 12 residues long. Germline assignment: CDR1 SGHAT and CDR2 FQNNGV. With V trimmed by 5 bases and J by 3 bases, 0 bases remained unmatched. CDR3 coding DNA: TGTGCCAGCAGCACAGGGGACTATGGCTACACCTTC. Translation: CASSTGDYGYTF.

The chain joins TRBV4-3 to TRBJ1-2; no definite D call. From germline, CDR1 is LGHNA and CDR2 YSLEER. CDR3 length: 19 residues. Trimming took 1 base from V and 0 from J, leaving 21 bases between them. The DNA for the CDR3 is TGCGCCAGCAGCCAAGTGTCCCTAGGTGCGGCCTCTGCTAACTATGGCTACACCTTC. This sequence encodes CASSQVSLGAASANYGYTF.

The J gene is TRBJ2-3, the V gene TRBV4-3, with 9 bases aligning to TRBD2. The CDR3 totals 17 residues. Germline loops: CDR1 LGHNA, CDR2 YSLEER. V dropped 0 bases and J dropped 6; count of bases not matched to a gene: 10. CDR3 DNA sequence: TGCGCCAGCAGCCAAGATCGGATCGGCGGGGGGGCGGATACGCAGTATTTT. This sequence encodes CASSQDRIGGGADTQYF.

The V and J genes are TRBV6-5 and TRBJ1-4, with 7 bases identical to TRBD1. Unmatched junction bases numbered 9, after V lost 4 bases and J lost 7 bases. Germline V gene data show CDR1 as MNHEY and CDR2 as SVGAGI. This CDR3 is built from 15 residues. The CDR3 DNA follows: TGTGCCAGCAGTTCGGACCTCGGGACAGCTGAAAAACTGTTTTTT. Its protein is CASSSDLGTAEKLFF.

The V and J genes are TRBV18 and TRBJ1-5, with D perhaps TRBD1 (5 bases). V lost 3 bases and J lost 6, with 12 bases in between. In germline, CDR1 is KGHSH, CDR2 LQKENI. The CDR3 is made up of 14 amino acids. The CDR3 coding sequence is TGTGCCAGCTCACCGGCGGGGGTAGGTCAGCCCCAGCATTTT. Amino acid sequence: CASSPAGVGQPQHF.

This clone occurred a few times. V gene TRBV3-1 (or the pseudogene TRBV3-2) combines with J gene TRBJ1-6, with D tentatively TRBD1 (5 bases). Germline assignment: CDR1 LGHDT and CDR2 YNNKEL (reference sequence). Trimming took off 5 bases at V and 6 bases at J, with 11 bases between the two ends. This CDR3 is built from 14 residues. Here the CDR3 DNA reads TGTGCCAGCAGCTCGACAGCCTTTAATTCACCCCTCCACTTT. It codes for CASSSTAFNSPLHF.

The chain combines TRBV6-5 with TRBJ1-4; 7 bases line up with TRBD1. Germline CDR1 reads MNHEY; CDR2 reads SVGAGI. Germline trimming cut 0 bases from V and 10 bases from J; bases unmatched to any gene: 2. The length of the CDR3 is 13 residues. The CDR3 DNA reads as TGTGCCAGCAGTTACTCGTCAGGGGGAAAACTGTTTTTT. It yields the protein CASSYSSGGKLFF.

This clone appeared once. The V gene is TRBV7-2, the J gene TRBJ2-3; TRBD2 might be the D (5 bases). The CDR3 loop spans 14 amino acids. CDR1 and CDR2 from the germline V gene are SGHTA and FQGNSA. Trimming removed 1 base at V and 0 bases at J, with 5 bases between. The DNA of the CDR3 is TGTGCCAGCAGCTTAGGGACTAGCACAGATACGCAGTATTTT. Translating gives CASSLGTSTDTQYF.

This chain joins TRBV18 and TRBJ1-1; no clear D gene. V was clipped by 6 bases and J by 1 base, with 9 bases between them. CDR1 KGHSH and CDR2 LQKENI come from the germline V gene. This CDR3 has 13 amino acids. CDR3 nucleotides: TGTGCCAGCTCGCCTGAGAGGAACACTGAAGCTTTCTTT. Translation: CASSPERNTEAFF. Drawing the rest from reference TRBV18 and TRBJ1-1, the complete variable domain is NAGVMQNPRHLVRRRGQEARLRCSPMKGHSHVYWYRQLPEEGLKFMVYLQKENIIDESGMPKERFSAEFPKEGPSILRIQQVVRGDSAAYFCASSPERNTEAFFGQGTRLTVV.

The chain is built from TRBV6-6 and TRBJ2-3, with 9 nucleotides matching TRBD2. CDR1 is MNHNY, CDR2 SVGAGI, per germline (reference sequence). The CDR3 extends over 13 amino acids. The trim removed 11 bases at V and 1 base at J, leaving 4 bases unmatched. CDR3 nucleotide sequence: TGTGCCGGTCGCGGGGGGGGCACAGATACGCAGTATTTT. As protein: CAGRGGGTDTQYF.

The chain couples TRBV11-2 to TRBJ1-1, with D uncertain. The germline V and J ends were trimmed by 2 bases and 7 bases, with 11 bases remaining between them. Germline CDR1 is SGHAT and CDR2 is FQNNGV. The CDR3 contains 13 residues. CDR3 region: CASSLLPRGEAFF. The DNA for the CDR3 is TGTGCCAGCAGCTTATTGCCCCGGGGTGAAGCTTTCTTT.